This T cell receptor (beta chain) was recovered during a study of T-cell memory formation after mild COVID-19. TCRdb itself ran the 5' RACE reads through MiXCR, one entry per CDR3 protein. The top ten hold around an eighth of the sample, which has over 450,000 distinct CDR3 sequences, about a fifth seen once. Germline V gene lookup returns CDR1 LGHNA and CDR2 YSLEER. The V and J ends lost 1 base and 0 bases respectively, with 10 bases between them. The CDR3 extends over 16 amino acids. This receptor was taken from an adult woman who had mild COVID-19 (a few samples of this study predate the infection). Cell type and time point are not known. V is TRBV4-3 and J is TRBJ2-1; D gene ambiguous. The sequenced sample consisted of PBMCs or a T cell subset sorted from them (not recorded which). This CDR3 reads CASSQAARSSYNEQFF. The CDR3 nucleotides read TGCGCCAGCAGCCAAGCTGCGAGGAGCTCCTACAATGAGCAGTTCTTC.